This TCR beta chain was captured by sequencing in a study of cytomegalovirus exposure and HLA in healthy donors (dated by TCRdb to 2017 to 2019). Turning to the overall study: According to an earlier analysis of 450 to 650 of the donors, about 179 million T cells yielded 90 million to 140 million unique TCR beta sequences and 276 Gb of sequence data. The study combined high-throughput TCR immunosequencing, statistical association of individual TCRs with disease status, and machine learning to predict cytomegalovirus infection status. All discovery cohort repertoires had been generated on a single sequencing platform. In the later analysis, no new phenotypic data were used to find candidate immune exposures; instead, reliance was placed on TCR beta sequences and their occurrence across donors. The study aimed to test whether cataloging public T cell receptors could reveal signatures of past pathogen exposure. An earlier analysis of a few hundred of the donors applied high-throughput TCR beta sequencing to assess whether each TCR beta V gene segment acted as functional or pseudogenic. Roughly 5 DR-DQ haplotypes were handled as single units for association and clustering, since linkage in the cohort was strong. Of the 300 to 400 genotyped donors, over 70% fell in the genetic ancestry cluster associated with self-reported Caucasian donors. The number of typed donors differed by locus: roughly 629-630 for A, B, C, DRB1 and DQB1; approximately 520 for DQA1; fewer than 610 for DPA1; and 400 to 480 for DPB1. The study profiled the T cell repertoires of about 720 subjects by immunosequencing and related them to cytomegalovirus serostatus. A later genetic analysis used genome-wide SNP genotypes for about three fifths of the 666 donors, treating that subset as a discovery cohort. An early release that covered fewer than 750 HLA-typed donors contained approximately 300 gigabases of sequencing data and about 84 million unique TCR sequences. In a later analysis, previously published TCR beta repertoires from several hundred donors were re-analyzed and high-resolution HLA genotyping was added so that TCR occurrence patterns could be studied. Along with the approximately 650-subject first cohort, a separate validation cohort of about 110 different subjects was used. Both class I and class II loci were covered by HLA typing, at four-digit resolution. On average, roughly 240,000 unique TCR beta nucleotide sequences were sequenced per donor among a few hundred genotyped donors of the cohort, with roughly 20% of those sequences being non-productive. Donor age, sex, ethnicity and CMV serostatus were compiled together with the repertoire data.

The study at large found these results: Across donors, most TCR sequences were observed very rarely, whereas some public TCRs were present in many individuals. A later genetic analysis reported fewer N-insertions in productive TCRs among donors in an Asian-associated ancestry cluster than the roughly 690-donor mean. In a later genetic analysis, a missense DCLRE1C variant was associated with V-gene and J-gene trimming of TCR beta chains, and the association was replicated in an independent cohort. Roughly uniform sequencing depth across donors was assumed in presence/absence analyses, although this assumption may not hold. A later analysis associated 16,951 TCR beta sequences with specific HLA alleles at a false discovery rate of 0.05. When HLA alleles, especially DR and DQ, strongly co-occurred, attributing TCR associations to individual alleles was difficult. In vitro tests confirmed that a few of the cytomegalovirus-associated TCR beta chains recognize cytomegalovirus antigens. Because counts were too low, 15 to 20 rarely observed V segments, including chromosome 9 orphons, were excluded from the earlier analysis of a few hundred of the donors. Correlated functional status among segregating V segments might be attributable to linkage disequilibrium, but an unknown experimental factor could not be ruled out. The cohort was sequenced for TCR beta chains only, and without alpha or paired-chain data the features that could be detected were limited. It was suggested by the authors that the approach could potentially be generalized to other disease states and immunological phenotypes. A cluster of highly shared sequence variants was judged likely to be a technical artifact of the sequencing pipeline. Compared with equally common non-associated chains, HLA-associated TCR beta chains in a later analysis were more clonally expanded and had lower generation probabilities. Immune exposure information for the cohort was limited to CMV serostatus. In a later analysis, several top co-occurrence clusters were reported to appear linked to parvovirus B19, influenza, CMV and Epstein-Barr virus. Because some donors lacked HLA typing at each locus, the association tests relied only on the typed subset. In a later analysis, TCR association rates were found to vary across HLA loci, with the most associated TCRs seen for DRB1 alleles and the fewest for HLA-C alleles. A further reported finding was that TCR beta sequences accurately predicted the HLA-A and HLA-B alleles for most subjects in the first cohort. Most CMV-associated TCR beta chains appeared to be HLA-restricted in a later analysis, and the HLA associations seemed to be driven largely by CMV exposure. A total of about 150 TCR beta chains were listed by the study as associated with cytomegalovirus. The classifier was reported to diagnose cytomegalovirus status with high specificity and sensitivity in both the original and validation cohorts. Some IMGT-functional V segments, including TRBV6-2 and TRBV6-3, could not be told apart with the 87-base-pair reads, so those segments were excluded. Broadly in line with IMGT annotations, most TCR beta V segments showed up in productive rearrangements about 87% or about 30% of the time in an earlier analysis of 450 to 750 of the donors.

CDR3 length: 13 amino acids, cysteine to phenylalanine. The entry retains the CDR3 DNA only, 39 bases that are in frame from base 1. The germline V gene yields SGHRS for CDR1 and YFSETQ for CDR2. The V and J ends are trimmed by 0 bases and 4 bases, leaving 7 bases between them. In total, approximately 700 healthy bone marrow donors made up the cohort. Cohort members were all nominally healthy when sampled, although unrecorded immune exposures were likely present. The donor was CMV seronegative and was included in the group of 352 seronegative cohort members. A peripheral blood sample was collected from each donor, and TCR beta sequencing was performed on peripheral blood mononuclear cells. Genomic DNA was extracted from the blood cell samples with the Qiagen DNeasy Blood Extraction Kit. Libraries were prepared through the immunoSEQ multiplex PCR assay. For the multiplex PCR, a mixture combining 60 forward primers for TCR Vbeta segments and 13 reverse primers for TCR Jbeta segments was used. Amplification of the CDR3 region of rearranged TCR beta genes was performed with a multiplex PCR assay on genomic DNA. The Illumina HiSeq System was used to sequence the amplified TCR beta libraries as 87-base-pair reads. In the original analysis: A later analysis counted tens of millions of unique TCR beta chains across the 666 repertoires, and some 12 million of these chains were shared by at least two donors. A nearest-neighbor algorithm error-corrected the raw reads and collapsed the reads into unique sequences, merging closely related sequences to remove PCR and sequencing errors. V, D and J gene segments were assigned by aligning CDR3 sequences to IMGT reference sequences. For a sequence to be retained, a match of at least six nucleotides was required to both a V gene segment and a J gene segment. Rearrangements were classified as productive when the CDR3 lacked stop codons and remained in frame with V and J, and all other rearrangements were classified as non-productive. Following IMGT convention, CDR3 was defined as the stretch from the second conserved V-encoded cysteine up to the conserved J-encoded phenylalanine. In an earlier analysis of approximately 590 of the donors, sequences lacking an unambiguous match to a single V gene segment were excluded. An earlier analysis of just under 600 of the donors called V segments functional above 56.7% productive rearrangements and segregating when the between-donor standard deviation exceeded 5%. A statistical classification framework was developed to diagnose cytomegalovirus status using the catalog of TCR beta chain sequences. In a later analysis, V and J genes were assigned by comparing TCR nucleotide sequences against IMGT/GENE-DB human TR gene sequences. Using the TCRdist pipeline, a later analysis assigned CDR3 sequences along with most-parsimonious VDJ recombination scenarios. A later analysis defined each TCR beta chain by its CDR3 amino acid sequence plus V-gene family, and excluded reads lacking a unique V-gene family. To address suspected cross-contamination and a sequencing artifact, a later analysis removed approximately 600 highly shared, low-generation-probability nucleotide sequences. In a later analysis, a clonal expansion index for each public chain was calculated from normalized within-repertoire ranks of inferred template counts. In a later analysis, generation probabilities were computed using a VDJ recombination model fitted to out-of-frame rearrangements, and the results were checked against IGoR. Hypergeometric tests were used in a later analysis to score TCR-TCR, TCR-HLA and TCR-CMV co-occurrence, with a repertoire-size bias correction applied to the TCR pairs. A later analysis estimated false discovery rates by permuting HLA or CMV assignments 20 times. A later analysis grouped co-occurring TCRs with DBSCAN, adding TCRdist sequence similarity when clustering within HLA-allele-positive subsets. Repertoires with fewer than 30,000 or more than 120,000 public chains, plus five repertoires with anomalous nucleotide sharing, were excluded from co-occurrence clustering. TCRdb's version of the immuneACCESS table is confined to in-frame rearrangements and falls short of the full clone set. An unresolved V gene accounts for under half of the shortfall where checked; the remainder is of unknown origin. V and J calls and clone size are as listed in that table; D and trimming were resolved from the DNA. This sample gives hundreds of thousands of clones in total; around 89% of them show up just once. The top ten clonotypes cover roughly 1% of the sample.

With regard to this clone: The clone's antigen remains unknown. No base quality information exists; no much larger clone differs at one position.

This receptor was taken from a woman aged 18-29 years in good health and CMV-seronegative. The sequence is built from TRBV5-1 and TRBJ1-2, with no confidently assigned D gene. Sequencing input: PBMCs. The CDR3 protein sequence reads: CASSLDLSYGYTF. The DNA is as follows: TGCGCCAGCAGCTTGGACCTGAGCTATGGCTACACCTTC.